These 24 T cell receptor beta chains originate from one sample sequenced in a study of blood T cell repertoires in COVID-19. Profiling relied on immunoSEQ multiplex PCR, and the TCRdb table lists in-frame clones only, not all of them. The sample lists over 150,000 clones, 90% seen once, with approximately 0.48% in the top ten. Sequenced input: peripheral blood. All receptors derive from a man between 45 and 60 years old with acute or convalescent COVID-19.

This chain uses TRBV10-2 with TRBJ2-7, with a tentative D call TRBD2 (5 bases). Germline values: CDR1 WSHSY, CDR2 SAAADI. V was clipped by 8 bases and J by 0 bases, with 11 bases between them. The CDR3 totals 13 residues. The DNA for the CDR3 is TGCGCCAGCGTCCCTGGAGGCTCCTACGAGCAGTACTTC. This translates into CASVPGGSYEQYF.

The chain has TRBV28 and TRBJ1-4, with TRBD1 as a possible D gene (5 bases). The length of the CDR3 is 14 residues. The V end lost 7 bases, the J end lost 8 bases, and 17 bases lay between the germline ends. Germline V gives CDR1 MDHEN, CDR2 SYDVKM. The DNA for the CDR3 is TGTGCCAGCACCCGACGGGACTCCCGGGAAAAACTGTTTTTT. Translating it yields CASTRRDSREKLFF.

This clone appeared once. The chain links TRBV19 to TRBJ2-5; tentative D call: TRBD1 (7 bases). The CDR3 covers 16 residues. Between the trimmed V and J ends, which lost 2 bases and 2 bases, there was a span of 15 bases. Per the germline V gene, CDR1 is LNHDA and CDR2 is SQIVND (reference sequence). The CDR3 bases are TGTGCCAGTAGTATATTTCGCGGGACAGCGCAAGAGACCCAGTACTTC. Translated, it gives CASSIFRGTAQETQYF.

This clone was seen at least ten times. This chain joins TRBV10-2 and TRBJ2-3; 8 bases fit TRBD2. The germline gives CDR1 WSHSY, CDR2 SAAADI. J gave up 8 bases and V 4 bases, and 8 bases lay outside the gene matches. The CDR3 has 14 residues. CDR3 in DNA: TGCGCCAGCAGTGTAGCGGGGTTGGATGGTACGCAGTATTTT. Its translation is CASSVAGLDGTQYF.

The gene calls are TRBV3-1 (or the pseudogene TRBV3-2) and TRBJ2-7; no definite D call. This CDR3 spans 14 amino acids. Germline assignment: CDR1 LGHDT and CDR2 YNNKEL (reference sequence). V lost 1 base and J 3 bases, leaving 10 bases between the germline ends. The DNA for the CDR3 is TGTGCCAGCAGCCAAGCTGGCCTTGGCTACGAGCAGTACTTC. Its protein is CASSQAGLGYEQYF.

CDR3 protein: CASIGSGNTIYF. Written as DNA, the CDR3 is TGTGCCAGCATCGGGTCTGGAAACACCATATATTTT. V gene TRBV25-1 combines with J gene TRBJ1-3; D gene uncertain. Germline-derived CDR1 and CDR2 are MGHDK and SYGVNS. CDR3 length: 12 residues. The ends were cut back, 7 bases at V and 1 base at J, with 5 bases in the middle.

V and J are TRBV27 and TRBJ2-4; no firm D call. Germline V gene sequence: CDR1 MNHEY, CDR2 SMNVEV (reference sequence). The CDR3 loop spans 12 amino acids. V was shortened by 5 bases and J by 9 bases, with 11 bases between the two germline ends. The CDR3 sequence: CASSAFNSIQYF. CDR3 DNA sequence: TGTGCCAGCAGTGCCTTCAATAGCATTCAGTACTTC.

The chain joins TRBV3-1 (or the pseudogene TRBV3-2) to TRBJ2-1, with TRBD1 identical over 9 bases. Germline CDR1 is LGHDT and CDR2 is YNNKEL (reference sequence). This CDR3 comprises 17 residues. Trimming cost V 5 bases and J 9 bases; bases outside gene matches: 17. CDR3 protein: CASSESIHRGPSSEQFF. The CDR3 nucleotides are TGTGCCAGCAGCGAGTCCATACACAGGGGGCCCAGTAGTGAGCAGTTCTTC.

This CDR3 is CASSSPGQGFYEQYF. In DNA, the CDR3 is TGTGCCAGCAGTTCTCCGGGACAGGGTTTTTACGAGCAGTACTTC. This chain connects TRBV28 to TRBJ2-7, with 9 bases that match TRBD1. The V and J ends lost 4 bases and 4 bases, in that order; junction bases with no gene match: 8. CDR3 length: 15 amino acids. CDR1 is MDHEN and CDR2 is SYDVKM in the germline V gene.

This chain joins TRBV12-3 or TRBV12-4 and TRBJ1-5; 7 positions match TRBD1. The CDR3 contains 13 residues. Unmatched junction bases numbered 7, after V lost 6 bases and J lost 8 bases. The DNA of the CDR3 is TGTGCCAGCAGACAGACAGGGTTGGAGCCCCAGCATTTT. This gives the protein CASRQTGLEPQHF.

This rearrangement joins TRBV27 to TRBJ1-6, with 7 positions matching TRBD1. The germline CDR1 and CDR2 sequences are MNHEY and SMNVEV (reference sequence). This CDR3 contains 15 residues. The V and J ends lost 5 bases and 6 bases, in that order; junction bases with no gene match: 7. CDR3 sequence: CASSPDRVPNSPLHF. DNA for the CDR3: TGTGCCAGCAGTCCCGACAGGGTGCCTAATTCACCCCTCCACTTT.

The gene calls are TRBV5-1 and TRBJ1-3; TRBD1 matches at 12 bases. The CDR3 consists of 16 residues. The germline V gene has CDR1 SGHRS and CDR2 YFSETQ. Germline trimming cut 0 bases from V and 2 bases from J; bases unmatched to any gene: 0. The CDR3 spells CASSLGDRGPGNTIYF. CDR3 DNA: TGCGCCAGCAGCTTGGGGGACAGGGGGCCTGGAAACACCATATATTTT.

The rearrangement links TRBV7-3 to TRBJ2-5; 8 bases map to TRBD2. Looked up from germline, CDR1 is SGHTA and CDR2 is FQGTGA. Losses at the gene ends were 5 bases for V and 5 bases for J; bases not matched to a gene: 10. This CDR3 region has 15 residues. The DNA of the CDR3 is TGTGCCAGCAGCCACTACGGGGGGGGTCGGGAGACCCAGTACTTC. It is translated as CASSHYGGGRETQYF.

The chain has TRBV7-3 and TRBJ1-5; 8 nucleotides line up with TRBD1. Trimming cost V 5 bases and J 5 bases; bases outside gene matches: 8. The length of the CDR3 is 15 residues. Germline-derived CDR1 and CDR2 are SGHTA and FQGTGA. The CDR3 sequence is CASSPPQGGHQPQHF. CDR3 in DNA: TGTGCCAGCAGCCCACCACAGGGGGGCCATCAGCCCCAGCATTTT.

This clone was counted only a few times. The V gene is TRBV12-5, the J gene TRBJ1-1; 9 bases agree with TRBD1. Per germline, CDR1 LGHNT and CDR2 FRNRAP. The CDR3 totals 14 residues. J gave up 4 bases and V 9 bases, and 9 bases lay outside the gene matches. The CDR3 here is CASQKQGASTEAFF. The CDR3 nucleotides read TGTGCTAGCCAGAAACAGGGGGCGAGCACTGAAGCTTTCTTT. The full variable domain, rest sourced from reference TRBV12-5 and TRBJ1-1, is DARVTQTPRHKVTEMGQEVTMRCQPILGHNTVFWYRQTMMQGLELLAYFRNRAPLDDSGMPKDRFSAEMPDATLATLKIQPSEPRDSAVYFCASQKQGASTEAFFGQGTRLTVV.

This clone was found once. This chain connects TRBV7-9 to TRBJ1-3; 8 nucleotides line up with TRBD1. V dropped 1 base and J dropped 3; count of bases not matched to a gene: 5. Germline V gene lookup returns CDR1 SEHNR and CDR2 FQNEAQ (reference sequence). CDR3 length: 16 amino acids. The CDR3 DNA is TGTGCCAGCAGCTTAGACAGGGGGAAGTTTGGAAACACCATATATTTT. This translates into CASSLDRGKFGNTIYF.

This clone was recorded once. The chain has TRBV5-1 and TRBJ2-1; no clear D gene. CDR1 is SGHRS, CDR2 YFSETQ, per germline. The CDR3 contains 11 residues. V lost 3 bases, J lost 8 bases, and 6 bases lay in between. Written as DNA, the CDR3 is TGCGCCAGCAGCTCCTTCGATGAGCAGTTCTTC. As protein: CASSSFDEQFF.

The gene calls are TRBV11-3 and TRBJ1-6, with 10 bases aligning to TRBD1. Germline V gene sequence: CDR1 SGHNT, CDR2 YENEEA. This CDR3 spans 16 amino acids. J lost 7 bases, V lost 5 bases, and 8 bases had no gene match. CDR3 region: CASSMGQGSGNSPLHF. The DNA of the CDR3 is TGTGCCAGCAGCATGGGACAGGGGAGTGGAAATTCACCCCTCCACTTT.

The chain joins TRBV6-5 to TRBJ2-3; 7 bases are a match to TRBD1. This CDR3 has 14 amino acids. Looked up from germline, CDR1 is MNHEY and CDR2 is SVGAGI. Trimming at V came to 6 bases and at J to 4 bases, leaving 7 bases not matched to a gene. The CDR3 spells CASSGRGMADTQYF. The CDR3 nucleotides are TGTGCCAGCAGCGGCAGGGGGATGGCAGATACGCAGTATTTT.

The V and J genes are TRBV6-5 and TRBJ2-7; 8 bases are a match to TRBD1. Trimming removed 6 bases from V and 0 bases from J; junction bases left unmatched: 7. Germline CDR1 and CDR2: MNHEY and SVGAGI. The CDR3 sequence is 15 residues long. The CDR3 spells CASSLGQGNSYEQYV. The CDR3 DNA reads TGTGCCAGCAGCCTTGGACAGGGAAACTCCTACGAGCAGTACGTC.

The CDR3 sequence is CANAAGVATDTQYF. Here the CDR3 DNA reads TGTGCCAACGCGGCAGGGGTGGCCACAGATACGCAGTATTTT. The V gene is TRBV5-8, the J gene TRBJ2-3; D is possibly TRBD1 (6 bases). Trimming removed 9 bases from V and 2 bases from J, with 16 bases in between. This CDR3 contains 14 residues. Looked up from germline, CDR1 is SGHTS and CDR2 is YDEGEE. The whole variable domain, filled in from reference TRBV5-8 and TRBJ2-3, reads EAGVTQSPTHLIKTRGQQATLRCSPISGHTSVYWYQQALGLGLQFLLWYDEGEERNRGNFPPRFSGRQFPNYSSELNVNALELEDSALYLCANAAGVATDTQYFGPGTRLTVL.

The chain carries TRBV7-3 and TRBJ2-2; TRBD1 agrees at 7 bases. The CDR3 is 15 residues long. Germline trimming cut 5 bases from V and 4 bases from J; bases unmatched to any gene: 7. Germline V gene lookup returns CDR1 SGHTA and CDR2 FQGTGA. The CDR3 DNA sequence: TGTGCCAGCAGCCTAGCCACAGGGGTCACCGGGGAGCTGTTTTTT. It specifies CASSLATGVTGELFF.

V is TRBV15 and J is TRBJ2-1, with TRBD2 identical over 11 bases. CDR1 LNHNV and CDR2 YYDKDF come from the germline V gene (reference sequence). The CDR3 contains 17 residues. The junction had 9 bases not matched to a gene; V was cut back by 3 bases and J by 5 bases. This CDR3 is CATSRYGTSGSNNEQFF. DNA of the CDR3: TGTGCCACCAGCAGGTACGGGACTAGCGGCAGTAACAATGAGCAGTTCTTC.

This clone appeared a single time. The chain recombines TRBV7-9 with TRBJ1-1, with D perhaps matching TRBD1 (5 bases). The CDR3 totals 13 residues. The germline CDR1 and CDR2 sequences are SEHNR and FQNEAQ (reference sequence). V gave up 0 bases and J gave up 11 bases, with 13 bases separating them. The CDR3 reads CASSLAGPNRAFF. The CDR3 DNA reads TGTGCCAGCAGCTTAGCGGGGCCCAATAGGGCTTTCTTT.